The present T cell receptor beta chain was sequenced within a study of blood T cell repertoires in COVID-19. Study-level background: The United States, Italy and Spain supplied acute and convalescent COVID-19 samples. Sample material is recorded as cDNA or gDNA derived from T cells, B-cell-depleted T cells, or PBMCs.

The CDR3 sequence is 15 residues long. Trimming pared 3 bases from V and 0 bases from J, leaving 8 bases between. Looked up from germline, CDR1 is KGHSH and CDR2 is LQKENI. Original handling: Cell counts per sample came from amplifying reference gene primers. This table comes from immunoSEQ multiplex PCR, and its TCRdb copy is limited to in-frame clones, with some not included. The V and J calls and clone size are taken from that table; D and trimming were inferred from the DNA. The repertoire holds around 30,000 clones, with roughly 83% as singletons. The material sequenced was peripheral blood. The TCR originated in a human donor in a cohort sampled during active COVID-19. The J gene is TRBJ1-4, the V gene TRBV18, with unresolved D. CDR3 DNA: TGTGCCAGCTCACCGCGACGGGCAACTAATGAAAAACTGTTTTTT. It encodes CASSPRRATNEKLFF.